This T cell receptor (beta chain) was sequenced during a study of T cells after somatic rescue of genetic block. The germline CDR1 and CDR2 sequences are MNHNS and SASEGT. V lost 1 base and J 3 bases, leaving 10 bases between the germline ends. This CDR3 spans 14 amino acids. This clone was counted a single time. Produced via immunoSEQ multiplex PCR; TCRdb's table is partial and in-frame only. This sample carries around 64,000 clones, about 92% of them seen once, and the ten largest clones take 3%. Sequencing was performed on peripheral blood mononuclear cells (PBMCs). The chain has TRBV6-1 and TRBJ2-7, with D perhaps matching TRBD1 (6 bases). This TCR was sampled from a middle-aged man. Written as DNA, the CDR3 is TGTGCCAGCAGTGAAGACAGGGCACTCTACGAGCAGTACTTC. It translates to CASSEDRALYEQYF.